Sequencing of this T cell receptor (beta chain) was carried out in a study of blood T cell repertoires in COVID-19. Here immunoSEQ multiplex PCR was the method, and the copy in TCRdb shows in-frame clones only, minus some. This sample yields roughly 84,000 clones, of which about four fifths are seen a single time; around 11% belongs to the top ten. CDR3 length equals 16 residues. Germline V CDR1 and CDR2: SGDLS, YYNGEE. Trimming removed 0 bases at V and 8 bases at J, with 20 bases between. The specimen sequenced was peripheral blood. The rearrangement joins TRBV9 to TRBJ1-2; unclear D gene. The receptor was isolated from a woman in her thirties or forties with active or convalescent COVID-19. DNA of the CDR3: TGTGCCAGCAGCGTAGGAGGCAAGGCGCGTGGGGAGGGCTACACCTTC. It codes for CASSVGGKARGEGYTF.